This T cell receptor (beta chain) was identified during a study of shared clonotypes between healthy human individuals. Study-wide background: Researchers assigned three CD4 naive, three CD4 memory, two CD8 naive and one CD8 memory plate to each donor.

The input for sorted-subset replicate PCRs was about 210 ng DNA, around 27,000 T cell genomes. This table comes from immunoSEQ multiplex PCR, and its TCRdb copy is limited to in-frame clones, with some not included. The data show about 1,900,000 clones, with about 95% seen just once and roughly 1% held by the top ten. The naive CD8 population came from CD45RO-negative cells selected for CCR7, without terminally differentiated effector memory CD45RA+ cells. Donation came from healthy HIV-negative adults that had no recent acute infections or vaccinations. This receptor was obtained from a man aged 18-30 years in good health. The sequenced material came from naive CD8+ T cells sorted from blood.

CDR3 DNA: TGTGCCAGCAGCTTGGGACTAGTGAATTATGAGCAGTTCTTC. This encodes CASSLGLVNYEQFF. The V gene is TRBV5-4, the J gene TRBJ2-1, with TRBD2 as a possible D gene (6 bases). The CDR3 is 14 amino acids. Trimming removed 0 bases from V and 8 bases from J, with 12 bases in between. Germline V gene lookup returns CDR1 SGHNT and CDR2 YYREEE (reference sequence).